This T cell receptor beta chain was retrieved from a study of T cell changes during pregnancy in multiple sclerosis. Trimming pared 7 bases from V and 5 bases from J, leaving 12 bases between. The CDR3 has 12 amino acids. Germline V gene sequence: CDR1 SNHLY, CDR2 FYNNEI. Repertoires were generated with immunoSEQ multiplex PCR, while TCRdb's copy carries only in-frame clones and drops some. The sample carries 90,000 to 120,000 clones, just over 90% recorded once. This clonotype was sampled from a female donor with multiple sclerosis, enrolled in a pregnancy study. The genes are TRBV2 and TRBJ2-7; maybe TRBD2 (5 bases). The sequences come from peripheral blood, collected after pregnancy. The CDR3 coding sequence is TGTGCCAGCACACCTTCGGGGAACGAGCAGTACTTC. Translating it yields CASTPSGNEQYF.